This T cell receptor beta chain is from a study of control samples from healthy donors and cancer patients. The CDR3 has 12 amino acids. Trimming took 11 bases from V and 8 from J, leaving 15 bases between them. Per the germline V gene, CDR1 is SGHAT and CDR2 is FQNNGV. TCRdb's copy holds only in-frame clones and misses some; the assay was immunoSEQ multiplex PCR. The sample records 51,000 or so clones, approximately 80% being singletons. The specimen sequenced was blood. This chain joins TRBV11-2 and TRBJ2-2; D is unresolved. This clonotype originated in a man aged 65 to 79 in good health. CDR3: CADNKNGGELFF. The CDR3, as DNA: TGTGCCGACAACAAGAATGGGGGGGAGCTGTTTTTT.